This is a list of T cell receptor beta chains from one sample in a study of blood T cell repertoires in COVID-19. Repertoires were generated with immunoSEQ multiplex PCR, while TCRdb's copy carries only in-frame clones and drops some. The sample records 200,000 to 250,000 clones, around 82% being singletons. The source material was PBMCs or T cells enriched from blood (not recorded which). These receptors originate from a woman aged 40 to 49 who had been exposed to COVID-19. Each CDR3 is given with its conserved first and last residue. D genes are given only for firm matches. Part of the rows lack a size; the others show once, few, many or a class for expanded clones.

>NA|TRBV11-2|TRBJ2-1|16|NA
CASSLGGSGPYNEQFF
TGTGCCAGCAGCTTAGGGGGTAGCGGCCCCTACAATGAGCAGTTCTTC
>TRBD2|TRBV19|TRBJ2-3|15|NA
CASSPTSGGSDTQYF
TGTGCCAGTAGTCCTACTAGCGGGGGGTCAGATACGCAGTATTTT
>NA|TRBV18|TRBJ2-1|14|NA
CASSAGSGYNEQFF
TGTGCCAGCTCAGCGGGGTCCGGATACAATGAGCAGTTCTTC
>NA|TRBV4-3|TRBJ2-3|13|few
CASSQDLTDTQYF
TGCGCCAGCAGCCAAGATCTCACAGATACGCAGTATTTT
>TRBD1|TRBV12-3/TRBV12-4|TRBJ2-5|13|NA
CASRKTGEETQYF
TGTGCCAGCAGGAAGACAGGGGAAGAGACCCAGTACTTC
>TRBD2|TRBV7-8|TRBJ2-3|15|NA
CASSLVAGVTDTQYF
TGTGCCAGCAGCTTGGTAGCGGGGGTCACAGATACGCAGTATTTT
>NA|TRBV27|TRBJ2-5|16|once
CASRPDSLIHAETQYF
TGTGCCAGCAGACCGGACAGCTTAATACACGCGGAGACCCAGTACTTC
>NA|TRBV24-1|TRBJ2-2|15|NA
CATSDGRVNTGELFF
TGTGCCACCAGTGATGGCCGGGTCAACACCGGGGAGCTGTTTTTT
>TRBD1|TRBV4-3|TRBJ2-3|13|NA
CASSKDRAATQYF
TGCGCCAGCAGCAAGGACAGGGCGGCTACGCAGTATTTT
>TRBD1|TRBV2|TRBJ1-5|14|once
CASAGTGINQPQHF
TGTGCCAGCGCCGGGACAGGTATCAATCAGCCCCAGCATTTT
>TRBD1|TRBV4-1|TRBJ1-2|14|few
CASSQTGTVKGYTF
TGCGCCAGCAGCCAAACCGGGACAGTGAAGGGCTACACCTTC
>NA|TRBV12-3/TRBV12-4|TRBJ1-1|13|once
CASRWGGITEAFF
TGTGCCAGCAGGTGGGGCGGTATCACTGAAGCTTTCTTT
>NA|TRBV12-3/TRBV12-4|TRBJ1-6|12|NA
CATLGGNSPLHF
TGTGCCACCTTGGGGGGTAATTCACCCCTCCACTTT
>NA|TRBV6-5|TRBJ2-7|16|NA
CASSYFGGLSSYEQYF
TGTGCCAGCAGTTACTTTGGCGGTTTGAGCTCCTACGAGCAGTACTTC
>NA|TRBV28|TRBJ1-2|15|NA
CASASGGESTHGYTF
TGTGCCAGCGCCTCAGGCGGGGAATCGACACATGGCTACACCTTC
>TRBD1|TRBV5-5|TRBJ1-2|14|NA
CASSLESGQVQLTF
TGTGCCAGCAGCTTGGAATCGGGACAGGTCCAGCTCACCTTC
>NA|TRBV2|TRBJ1-3|15|NA
CASSEAVVWRNTIYF
TGTGCCAGCAGTGAAGCGGTCGTGTGGCGAAACACCATATATTTT
>NA|TRBV7-9|TRBJ2-3|15|NA
CASLTRDSLTDTQYF
TGTGCCAGCTTGACCCGGGACTCGCTCACAGATACGCAGTATTTT
>NA|TRBV11-3|TRBJ1-1|14|NA
CASSLGEGNTEAFF
TGTGCCAGCAGCTTAGGGGAGGGGAACACTGAAGCTTTCTTT
>NA|TRBV20-1|TRBJ2-2|14|NA
CSASRRANTGELFF
TGCAGTGCTAGTCGCAGGGCGAACACCGGGGAGCTGTTTTTT
>NA|TRBV6-1|TRBJ2-3|13|NA
CASSELWPDTQYF
TGTGCCAGCAGTGAACTTTGGCCAGATACGCAGTATTTT
>NA|TRBV7-2|TRBJ1-2|17|NA
CASSELYTGITNYGYTF
TGTGCCAGCAGCGAACTTTACACGGGGATAACTAACTATGGCTACACCTTC
>NA|TRBV19|TRBJ1-1|16|NA
CASSGSTGLLNTEAFF
TGTGCCAGTAGCGGGTCCACGGGACTCTTGAACACTGAAGCTTTCTTT
>NA|TRBV7-6|TRBJ2-1|18|once
CASRRTPAQGSSYNEQFF
TGTGCCAGCAGACGGACTCCGGCCCAAGGTAGCTCCTACAATGAGCAGTTCTTC
>NA|TRBV5-4|TRBJ2-1|15|NA
CASSRREWRANEQFF
TGTGCCAGCAGCCGCCGAGAATGGAGGGCGAATGAGCAGTTCTTC
>TRBD1|TRBV5-1|TRBJ1-1|14|NA
CASRASGQTTEAFF
TGCGCCAGCCGGGCGTCGGGACAGACCACTGAAGCTTTCTTT